The sequence of this T cell receptor beta chain was determined in a study of T cell clusters in autoimmune cytopenias. The CDR3 covers 15 residues. CDR1 and CDR2 from the germline V gene are SGHTA and FQGNSA. General observations from the study: The T cell clusters came from computational analysis alone and lack functional validation. Active autoimmune hepatitis patients had approximately 3-fold fewer exclusive TRB clusters than healthy donors.

Notes on this clonotype: What it binds is unknown.

Each sample's input was around 250 ng genomic DNA, 35,000 to 40,000 genome equivalents. One tube held mixed TRB-A and TRB-B primer pools for touch-down PCR. Reanalyzing the multiplex PCR reads, TCRdb keeps one entry per CDR3 protein, without DNA. This listing includes about 11,000 distinct CDR3 sequences. These data were also filed under a second study, of T cell repertoires in aging, cancer and after chemotherapy. In that study: Repeat sampling of healthy donors over several months to years showed clear clonal overlap. Compared with age-matched healthy donors, untreated hematological or solid cancer patients showed higher blood TCR clonality.

The source of this sequence is a human donor in good health. The chain combines TRBV7-2 with TRBJ2-1; no DNA is available, so the TRBD1 call from TCRdb remains unchecked. The sample consisted of peripheral blood. The chain's CDR3 is CASSIPTGGNNEQFF.